The next 22 T cell receptor beta chains were all read from a single sample in a study of blood T cell repertoires in COVID-19. Sequencing used immunoSEQ multiplex PCR; TCRdb keeps in-frame clones, though not all of them. The profile shows some 400,000 clones, more than 75% of them singletons. Sample: peripheral blood. The receptors come from a woman aged 30 to 39 with COVID-19, enrolled during active disease.

This chain joins TRBV7-3 and TRBJ2-2; D is unresolved. Trimming cost V 2 bases and J 6 bases, with 13 bases left between them. The CDR3 covers 15 residues. The V gene's germline CDR1 is SGHTA and CDR2 FQGTGA. The DNA of the CDR3 is TGTGCCAGCAGCTTAGGGCAGGATGGCGCCGGGGAGCTGTTTTTT. It specifies CASSLGQDGAGELFF.

The table lists this clone with a few counts. The chain links TRBV2 to TRBJ2-1, with D unresolved. V gave up 6 bases and J gave up 3 bases, with 9 bases separating them. CDR3 size: 13 residues. Germline values: CDR1 SNHLY, CDR2 FYNNEI. CDR3 sequence: CASSADRYNEQFF. The CDR3 DNA reads as TGTGCCAGCAGCGCAGATCGCTACAATGAGCAGTTCTTC.

J is TRBJ2-3 and V is TRBV30; 7 bases align to TRBD1. The CDR3 covers 15 residues. Looked up from germline, CDR1 is GTSNPN and CDR2 is SVGIG (reference sequence). J was trimmed by 0 bases and V by 0 bases; bases with no gene match: 3. The CDR3 DNA follows: TGTGCCTGGAGTGTCTACAGGGGCAGCACAGATACGCAGTATTTT. Translation: CAWSVYRGSTDTQYF.

This clone turned up a few times. V gene TRBV3-1 (or the pseudogene TRBV3-2) combines with J gene TRBJ2-7; TRBD2 matches 8 bases. The CDR3 spans 14 residues. Germline V gives CDR1 LGHDT, CDR2 YNNKEL (reference sequence). The V segment lost 0 bases and the J segment 6 bases; nucleotides outside the gene matches: 4. CDR3 coding DNA: TGTGCCAGCAGCCAAGATTGGCTAGCGGGCGAGCAGTACTTC. This sequence encodes CASSQDWLAGEQYF.

The chain uses TRBV28 and TRBJ2-5, with D possibly being TRBD2 (6 bases). Germline CDR1 is MDHEN and CDR2 is SYDVKM. Deletions cut 6 bases from V and 7 bases from J, with 24 bases between. This CDR3 is built from 16 residues. The CDR3 nucleotides are TGTGCCAGCAGAAGTTTACCAGGGACTCAGCCCGGGACCCAGTACTTC. Its protein product is CASRSLPGTQPGTQYF.

This chain connects TRBV7-3 to TRBJ2-1; D gene unclear. Trimming took 5 bases from V and 0 from J, leaving 11 bases between them. The CDR3 spans 15 residues. CDR1 is SGHTA, CDR2 FQGTGA, per germline. The CDR3 nucleotides are TGTGCCAGCAGCCCCTACTCGAGCTCCTACAATGAGCAGTTCTTC. Translated: CASSPYSSSYNEQFF.

V is TRBV28 and J is TRBJ1-2; unclear D gene. Germline CDR1 MDHEN, CDR2 SYDVKM. The CDR3 runs to 15 residues. Trimming shortened V by 3 bases and J by 1 base, and 12 bases separated the two germline ends. Here the CDR3 reads CASSFEVTGNYGYTF. As DNA, the CDR3 is TGTGCCAGCAGTTTCGAGGTCACGGGTAACTATGGCTACACCTTC.

Notes on this clone: The sample has other DNA sequences that encode this CDR3 too. The chain couples TRBV5-1 to TRBJ2-1; 11 nucleotides align to TRBD2. Germline values: CDR1 SGHRS, CDR2 YFSETQ. V trimming: 2 bases; J trimming: 1 base; junction bases outside the gene matches: 2. There are 16 residues in the CDR3. The CDR3 coding sequence is TGCGCCAGCAGCTTCACTAGCGGGAGTTCCTACAATGAGCAGTTCTTC. Protein: CASSFTSGSSYNEQFF.

The gene calls are TRBV5-6 and TRBJ2-7; 13 nucleotides line up with TRBD2. J lost 4 bases, V lost 4 bases, and 5 bases had no gene match. CDR1 is SGHDT, CDR2 YYEEEE, per germline. This CDR3 spans 15 amino acids. Written as DNA, the CDR3 is TGTGCCAGCAGCGGTGGACTAGCGGGAGAGTACGAGCAGTACTTC. Protein product: CASSGGLAGEYEQYF.

A single count supports this clone. This sequence joins TRBV2 and TRBJ2-3, with 13 bases fitting TRBD2. CDR3 size: 15 residues. V lost 6 bases and J lost 3; bases outside the gene matches: 3. The germline V gene has CDR1 SNHLY and CDR2 FYNNEI. The CDR3 protein is CASSAGLAGTDTQYF. The CDR3 nucleotides are TGTGCCAGCAGCGCGGGACTAGCGGGAACAGATACGCAGTATTTT.

The chain couples TRBV7-9 to TRBJ1-5, with 7 bases identical to TRBD1. CDR1 and CDR2 from the germline V gene are SEHNR and FQNEAQ (reference sequence). The ends lost 1 base at V and 5 bases at J; junction bases unmatched: 5. This CDR3 region has 15 residues. The CDR3 DNA sequence: TGTGCCAGCAGCTTAGATAGGGGGCCGGATCAGCCCCAGCATTTT. It specifies CASSLDRGPDQPQHF.

This chain joins TRBV7-3 and TRBJ2-5; D is uncertain. Germline CDR1 SGHTA, CDR2 FQGTGA. This CDR3 has 13 amino acids. Trimming took off 5 bases at V and 5 bases at J, with 12 bases between the two ends. The DNA of the CDR3 is TGTGCCAGCAGCCGCGATCCGAGGGAGACCCAGTACTTC. This encodes CASSRDPRETQYF.

The chain is built from TRBV10-3 and TRBJ1-5; D is uncertain. V was trimmed by 0 bases and J by 5 bases, leaving 17 bases between them. From germline, CDR1 is ENHRY and CDR2 SYGVKD. The CDR3 runs 17 residues. The CDR3 region is CAISESFLREFDQPQHF. CDR3 sequence (DNA): TGTGCCATCAGTGAGTCGTTTCTTCGGGAATTTGATCAGCCCCAGCATTTT.

This sequence joins TRBV28 and TRBJ2-7, with D maybe TRBD2 (5 bases). The CDR3 covers 14 residues. CDR1 MDHEN and CDR2 SYDVKM come from the germline V gene. Trimming pared 2 bases from V and 6 bases from J, leaving 14 bases between. CDR3 protein: CASSLRGSLSEQYF. CDR3 coding DNA: TGTGCCAGCAGTTTAAGAGGGAGCTTGAGCGAGCAGTACTTC.

The J gene is TRBJ1-1, the V gene TRBV19; D is unresolved. V lost 2 bases to trimming and J lost 3 bases, with 7 bases between them. The CDR3 contains 13 residues. CDR1 and CDR2 (germline): LNHDA, SQIVND (reference sequence). Here the CDR3 DNA reads TGTGCCAGTAGTATACTCGGGGACACTGAAGCTTTCTTT. This sequence encodes CASSILGDTEAFF.

The chain links TRBV18 to TRBJ1-1, with a weak D call TRBD1 (6 bases). V was cut by 4 bases and J by 3 bases, with 15 bases left in between. The CDR3 has 15 residues. Germline CDR1 reads KGHSH; CDR2 reads LQKENI. The chain's CDR3 is CASSRTQGRDTEAFF. CDR3 coding DNA: TGTGCCAGCTCACGGACGCAGGGGCGGGACACTGAAGCTTTCTTT.

The V and J genes are TRBV15 and TRBJ2-7; the match to TRBD2 covers 7 bases. This CDR3 contains 22 residues. The J segment lost 3 bases and the V segment lost 1 base, leaving 27 bases of the junction unmatched. Germline values: CDR1 LNHNV, CDR2 YYDKDF (reference sequence). CDR3 protein: CATSRAPLGYSDPLAEDYEQYF. In nucleotides, the CDR3 is TGTGCCACCAGCAGAGCCCCCTTGGGTTACTCCGACCCCCTAGCGGAAGACTACGAGCAGTACTTC.

This clone was seen once. V gene TRBV28 combines with J gene TRBJ1-1; D is uncertain. The germline gives CDR1 MDHEN, CDR2 SYDVKM. The CDR3 consists of 13 residues. V lost 7 bases and J 4 bases, leaving 13 bases between the germline ends. In DNA, the CDR3 is TGTGCCAGCAAGCGGGCCCTCGGCACTGAAGCTTTCTTT. Its protein is CASKRALGTEAFF.

The chain combines TRBV25-1 with TRBJ2-5; TRBD2 might be the D (6 bases). This CDR3 is built from 13 residues. V lost 6 bases to trimming and J lost 2 bases, with 10 bases between them. The germline CDR1 and CDR2 sequences are MGHDK and SYGVNS. Here the CDR3 reads CASRGGIQETQYF. In nucleotides, the CDR3 is TGTGCCAGCAGGGGCGGGATTCAAGAGACCCAGTACTTC.

The gene calls are TRBV27 and TRBJ2-4, with D unresolved. Between the trimmed V and J ends, which lost 10 bases and 0 bases, there was a span of 4 bases. The CDR3 extends over 11 amino acids. Looked up from germline, CDR1 is MNHEY and CDR2 is SMNVEV (reference sequence). CDR3 DNA sequence: TGTGCCATCCTAGCCAAAAACATTCAGTACTTC. Protein product: CAILAKNIQYF.

This clone was recorded only once. This chain connects TRBV20-1 to TRBJ2-3; TRBD2 aligns across 7 bases. V dropped 3 bases and J dropped 4; count of bases not matched to a gene: 4. The CDR3 loop spans 13 amino acids. Looked up from germline, CDR1 is DFQATT and CDR2 is SNEGSKA (reference sequence). The CDR3 here is CSASRGRADTQYF. In DNA, the CDR3 is TGCAGTGCTAGTAGAGGGAGGGCAGATACGCAGTATTTT.

Of note for this clone: The sample holds other DNA sequences that translate to the same CDR3. The V and J genes are TRBV19 and TRBJ1-5, with D maybe TRBD1 (5 bases). V lost 0 bases and J 3 bases, leaving 9 bases between the germline ends. Germline assignment: CDR1 LNHDA and CDR2 SQIVND (reference sequence). CDR3 length: 15 amino acids. CDR3 DNA: TGTGCCAGTAGTATAGATCGGGGGTACAATCAGCCCCAGCATTTT. Translation gives CASSIDRGYNQPQHF.